These 3 T cell receptor beta chains were sequenced from one sample in a study of T cell responses to AZD1222 COVID-19 vaccine. Sequencing was performed with immunoSEQ multiplex PCR; in TCRdb, only in-frame clones are kept and a portion is missing. The table lists 90,000 to 150,000 clones, more than 75% of them singletons, with about 7.8% in the top ten. Sequences were derived from peripheral blood, sampled on day 0 of AZD1222 vaccination. The receptors derive from an adult in good health.

The chain employs TRBV20-1 and TRBJ2-3, with 7 bases that match TRBD2. The ends lost 5 bases at V and 1 base at J; junction bases unmatched: 18. CDR3 size: 18 residues. Germline V CDR1 and CDR2: DFQATT, SNEGSKA (reference sequence). The CDR3 DNA reads TGCAGTGCTCGTGGACTAGTCAGCCGCCGGACCCGCACAGATACGCAGTATTTT. Amino acids: CSARGLVSRRTRTDTQYF.

The genes are TRBV28 and TRBJ2-7, with 11 bases aligning to TRBD1. The CDR3 has 18 residues. CDR1 is MDHEN, CDR2 SYDVKM, per germline. The trim removed 5 bases at V and 3 bases at J, leaving 15 bases unmatched. In DNA, the CDR3 is TGTGCCAGCAGTCAATCCGCCACAGCCGGGACAGGGGGCTACGAGCAGTACTTC. It codes for CASSQSATAGTGGYEQYF. The complete variable domain, with remaining parts taken from reference TRBV28 and TRBJ2-7, reads DVKVTQSSRYLVKRTGEKVFLECVQDMDHENMFWYRQDPGLGLRLIYFSYDVKMKEKGDIPEGYSVSREKKERFSLILESASTNQTSMYLCASSQSATAGTGGYEQYFGPGTRLTVT.

V is TRBV7-9 and J is TRBJ1-1, with 7 bases fitting TRBD1. Unmatched junction bases numbered 8, after V lost 2 bases and J lost 5 bases. Germline V lookup: CDR1 SEHNR, CDR2 FQNEAQ (reference sequence). This CDR3 contains 15 residues. CDR3 nucleotides: TGTGCCAGCAGCTTAAGGGACAGACCCCTGACTGAAGCTTTCTTT. This translates into CASSLRDRPLTEAFF.